One sample yielded the 4 T cell receptor beta chains listed below, sequenced in a study of radiotherapy plus CTLA-4 blockade in lung cancer. Clones were read by immunoSEQ multiplex PCR, and TCRdb kept only the in-frame ones, dropping some. The sample lists 80,000 to 100,000 clones, 82% seen once, with about 3.5% in the top ten. This sample comprised peripheral blood, obtained from a patient treated with radiotherapy plus ipilimumab. Source of these receptors: a human donor with non-small cell lung cancer who had a partial response to radiotherapy plus ipilimumab.

The CDR3 sequence: CASSQSTGARETQYF. The CDR3 region has the DNA TGCGCCAGCAGCCAGTCTACAGGGGCCAGAGAGACCCAGTACTTC. V usage is TRBV5-1 and J usage is TRBJ2-5, with TRBD1 matching over 7 bases. The CDR3 sequence is 15 residues long. The germline CDR1 and CDR2 sequences are SGHRS and YFSETQ. V gave up 4 bases and J gave up 4 bases; unmatched junction bases: 10.

This chain joins TRBV30 and TRBJ2-3; D remains unclear. Trimming stripped 5 bases from V and 6 bases from J, with 9 bases between. The germline gives CDR1 GTSNPN, CDR2 SVGIG (reference sequence). This CDR3 has 11 residues. CDR3 sequence reads: CAWEPYDTQYF. In nucleotides, the CDR3 is TGTGCCTGGGAACCCTACGATACGCAGTATTTT.

The chain is built from TRBV6-5 and TRBJ1-2, with TRBD1 matching over 7 bases. The CDR3 length is 14 residues. In germline, CDR1 is MNHEY, CDR2 SVGAGI. The ends lost 6 bases at V and 4 bases at J; junction bases unmatched: 8. The CDR3 DNA reads as TGTGCCAGCAGGCCGACAGGGCCCCTCTATGGCTACACCTTC. Amino acid sequence: CASRPTGPLYGYTF.

This chain joins TRBV19 and TRBJ1-1; D might be TRBD1 (5 bases). Between the trimmed V and J ends, which lost 2 bases and 5 bases, there was a span of 12 bases. Germline-derived CDR1 and CDR2 are LNHDA and SQIVND (reference sequence). The CDR3 has 14 amino acids. DNA of the CDR3: TGTGCCAGTAGTATACTCGGTGGGGGGACTGAAGCTTTCTTT. Translation: CASSILGGGTEAFF.